The 18 T cell receptor beta chains presented below share a single source sample, sequenced in a study of control samples from healthy donors and cancer patients. Using immunoSEQ multiplex PCR, the repertoire was profiled, and TCRdb retains in-frame clones only, with some absent. The sample consists of about 150,000 clones, about 94% of them appearing once. Specimen: blood. These receptors were taken from a woman aged 30 to 39 in good health.

The chain combines TRBV5-1 with TRBJ2-1; 7 positions match TRBD2. CDR3 length: 13 amino acids. With 6 bases clipped from V and 7 bases from J, the junction kept 7 bases outside the gene matches. CDR1 and CDR2 (germline): SGHRS, YFSETQ. The CDR3 nucleotides are TGCGCCAGCACCAGCGGGATAATAAATGAGCAGTTCTTC. Protein: CASTSGIINEQFF.

V and J are TRBV4-1 and TRBJ2-4; perhaps TRBD1 as D (5 bases). This CDR3 region has 13 residues. In germline, CDR1 is MGHRA, CDR2 YSYEKL. The ends were cut back, 0 bases at V and 9 bases at J, with 9 bases in the middle. The CDR3 bases are TGCGCCAGCAGCCAAGAATGGCAGGGCATTCAGTACTTC. It specifies CASSQEWQGIQYF.

The chain recombines TRBV27 with TRBJ1-6; D is unclear. The length of the CDR3 is 12 residues. Trimming removed 0 bases from V and 8 bases from J, with 2 bases in between. Germline V lookup: CDR1 MNHEY, CDR2 SMNVEV (reference sequence). CDR3 nucleotide sequence: TGTGCCAGCAGTTTATCAGATTCACCCCTCCACTTT. Protein: CASSLSDSPLHF.

The rearrangement uses TRBV7-3 and TRBJ2-3; 11 bases are shared with TRBD2. The CDR3 sequence is 14 residues long. Germline-derived CDR1 and CDR2 are SGHTA and FQGTGA. After removal of 6 bases from V and 5 bases from J, the junction contained 4 bases not matched to a gene. The CDR3 coding sequence is TGTGCCAGCAGTAGCGGGAGGGCCGGAGATACGCAGTATTTT. Translation: CASSSGRAGDTQYF.

The chain's CDR3 is CASVPGGSQTNEQFF. CDR3 sequence (DNA): TGCGCCAGCGTCCCGGGTGGATCTCAAACCAATGAGCAGTTCTTC. V is TRBV5-1 and J is TRBJ2-1, with unresolved D. The V end lost 7 bases, the J end lost 6 bases, and 20 bases lay between the germline ends. Looked up from germline, CDR1 is SGHRS and CDR2 is YFSETQ. The CDR3 is made up of 15 amino acids.

The CDR3 sequence: CASSIRHSSNQPQHF. CDR3 nucleotide sequence: TGTGCCAGTAGTATCCGACACTCGAGCAATCAGCCCCAGCATTTT. V and J are TRBV19 and TRBJ1-5; D unresolved. The CDR3 runs 15 residues. Trimming shortened V by 3 bases and J by 1 base, and 10 bases separated the two germline ends. Germline loops: CDR1 LNHDA, CDR2 SQIVND (reference sequence).

The chain uses TRBV6-4 and TRBJ2-1, with 7 bases that match TRBD2. Losses at the gene ends were 4 bases for V and 7 bases for J; bases not matched to a gene: 10. The CDR3 loop spans 15 amino acids. Germline-derived CDR1 and CDR2 are MRHNA and SNTAGT. CDR3 sequence reads: CASSATVAGLNEQFF. The CDR3 bases are TGTGCCAGCAGTGCTACGGTAGCGGGCCTTAATGAGCAGTTCTTC.

This chain joins TRBV25-1 and TRBJ2-7, with a tentative D call TRBD1 (5 bases). V was shortened by 2 bases and J by 6 bases, with 11 bases between the two germline ends. CDR1 and CDR2 from the germline V gene are MGHDK and SYGVNS. This CDR3 comprises 13 residues. Written as DNA, the CDR3 is TGTGCCAGCAGTGAAACAGGTTCTGGCGAGCAGTACTTC. Amino acid sequence: CASSETGSGEQYF.

The V and J genes are TRBV4-1 and TRBJ2-5, with TRBD1 matching over 7 bases. Germline V gene sequence: CDR1 MGHRA, CDR2 YSYEKL. With 2 bases clipped from V and 2 bases from J, the junction kept 5 bases outside the gene matches. The CDR3 consists of 15 residues. This CDR3 reads CASSQSGQIQETQYF. CDR3 bases: TGCGCCAGCAGCCAATCGGGACAGATACAAGAGACCCAGTACTTC.

The chain uses TRBV28 and TRBJ2-7, with D tentatively TRBD2 (5 bases). The CDR3 totals 12 residues. CDR1 is MDHEN and CDR2 is SYDVKM in the germline V gene. V was clipped by 4 bases and J by 5 bases, with 9 bases between them. CDR3 nucleotides: TGTGCCAGCAGTTCAAGCGGTAACGAGCAGTACTTC. It specifies CASSSSGNEQYF.

The rearrangement links TRBV24-1 to TRBJ2-1; D is possibly TRBD1 (6 bases). The germline CDR1 and CDR2 sequences are KGHDR and SFDVKD. The V gene lost 4 bases and the J gene lost 7 bases, with 19 bases spanning the gap. This CDR3 is built from 16 residues. This chain's CDR3 is CATSENTGTSWNEQFF. The CDR3 bases are TGTGCCACCAGTGAGAATACAGGGACCTCGTGGAATGAGCAGTTCTTC.

The rearrangement joins TRBV28 to TRBJ2-5; 14 bases align to TRBD2. CDR1 and CDR2 from the germline V gene are MDHEN and SYDVKM. The CDR3 totals 17 residues. Trimming took 6 bases from V and 2 from J; bases not matched to a gene: 8. In DNA, the CDR3 is TGTGCCAGCAGCAGACTAGCGGGAGGGTTTACTCAAGAGACCCAGTACTTC. This codes for CASSRLAGGFTQETQYF.

The chain is built from TRBV6-1 and TRBJ1-4; possible D gene TRBD1, 6 bases. Per the germline V gene, CDR1 is MNHNS and CDR2 is SASEGT. The CDR3 is 15 amino acids. With 2 bases removed from V and 7 bases from J, the gap between germline ends came to 14 bases. The CDR3 is CASSENPGVGEKLFF. For the CDR3, the DNA is TGTGCCAGCAGTGAAAATCCAGGGGTGGGTGAAAAACTGTTTTTT.

The V call is TRBV19, the J call TRBJ2-5; 13 positions match TRBD2. This CDR3 contains 15 residues. V gave up 3 bases and J gave up 5 bases; unmatched junction bases: 3. The germline gives CDR1 LNHDA, CDR2 SQIVND (reference sequence). CDR3 nucleotide sequence: TGTGCCAGTAGTATGACTAGCGGGAGGTATGAGACCCAGTACTTC. It is translated as CASSMTSGRYETQYF.

The rearrangement joins TRBV4-2 to TRBJ2-3; 9 bases align to TRBD2. CDR1 LGHNA and CDR2 YNFKEQ come from the germline V gene. After removal of 0 bases from V and 3 bases from J, the junction contained 1 base not matched to a gene. The CDR3 totals 15 residues. The CDR3 sequence is CASSQEGLATDTQYF. CDR3 in DNA: TGTGCCAGCAGCCAAGAGGGACTAGCTACAGATACGCAGTATTTT.

A single count supports this clone. V and J are TRBV4-3 and TRBJ2-1; D is unclear. This CDR3 is 13 amino acids long. With 0 bases removed from V and 9 bases from J, the gap between germline ends came to 9 bases. CDR1 and CDR2 from the germline V gene are LGHNA and YSLEER. CDR3 sequence reads: CASSQDLDLEQFF. DNA of the CDR3: TGCGCCAGCAGCCAAGACCTAGATCTTGAGCAGTTCTTC.

This clone was counted a single time. The chain recombines TRBV7-9 with TRBJ1-1; D might be TRBD1 (5 bases). CDR1 is SEHNR and CDR2 is FQNEAQ in the germline V gene (reference sequence). This CDR3 is built from 12 residues. V lost 2 bases to trimming and J lost 8 bases, with 9 bases between them. The CDR3 nucleotides are TGTGCCAGCAGCTTATCGGGGCAAGAAGCTTTCTTT. This translates into CASSLSGQEAFF.

The genes are TRBV7-9 and TRBJ1-4, with 10 bases fitting TRBD1. Germline CDR1 is SEHNR and CDR2 is FQNEAQ (reference sequence). V shed 5 bases, J shed 7 bases, and the junction held 7 bases outside the gene matches. The CDR3 has 15 residues. The CDR3 DNA is TGTGCCAGCAGCACCTCTGGGACAGGGGTTGAAAAACTGTTTTTT. It encodes CASSTSGTGVEKLFF.